Following are 4 T cell receptor beta chains from one sample sequenced in a study of cytomegalovirus exposure and HLA in healthy donors. The primer mix had 60 Vbeta and 13 Jbeta primers. TCRdb keeps only in-frame clones here, not all; method: immunoSEQ multiplex PCR. The data show some 150,000 clones, approximately 84% seen once. Sequencing was carried out using PBMCs. The receptors originated from a woman aged 35 to 49 in good health and CMV-seronegative.

This clone was recorded a few times. The V gene is TRBV6-6, the J gene TRBJ1-2, with 7 nucleotides matching TRBD1. This CDR3 region has 14 residues. V trimming: 10 bases; J trimming: 3 bases; junction bases outside the gene matches: 11. Germline CDR1 is MNHNY and CDR2 is SVGAGI (reference sequence). CDR3 nucleotides: TGTGCCATCAGAGACAGGGCGGGTGACTATGGCTACACCTTC. Its translation is CAIRDRAGDYGYTF.

The chain combines TRBV27 with TRBJ2-5, with TRBD1 matching over 7 bases. With the DNA end fitting TRBJ2-7 better, the J assignment may be wrong. The CDR3 runs 14 residues. Germline V gene lookup returns CDR1 MNHEY and CDR2 SMNVEV (reference sequence). The CDR3 loop is CASSLLGGRYEQYF. Written as DNA, the CDR3 is TGTGCCAGCAGTTTATTAGGGGGCAGGTACGAGCAGTACTTC.

The V call is TRBV2, the J call TRBJ2-2; tentatively, D is TRBD2 (6 bases). Germline V gives CDR1 SNHLY, CDR2 FYNNEI. This CDR3 spans 19 amino acids. Trimming removed 3 bases at V and 0 bases at J, with 20 bases between. The CDR3 nucleotides read TGTGCCAGCAGTGATTTGGAGCTAGCGTCCGGCGCGAACACCGGGGAGCTGTTTTTT. This gives the protein CASSDLELASGANTGELFF.

The chain uses TRBV18 and TRBJ1-3; D remains unclear. Germline V gene lookup returns CDR1 KGHSH and CDR2 LQKENI. V lost 4 bases, J lost 2 bases, and 12 bases lay in between. The CDR3 totals 15 residues. The CDR3, as DNA: TGTGCCAGCTCACTTTTACAGACAACTGGAAACACCATATATTTT. It specifies CASSLLQTTGNTIYF. Full variable domain (missing parts from reference TRBV18 and TRBJ1-3): NAGVMQNPRHLVRRRGQEARLRCSPMKGHSHVYWYRQLPEEGLKFMVYLQKENIIDESGMPKERFSAEFPKEGPSILRIQQVVRGDSAAYFCASSLLQTTGNTIYFGEGSWLTVV.